Sequencing of this T cell receptor beta chain was carried out in a study of somatic mutations in cytotoxic T cells in rheumatoid arthritis. Turning to the study itself: T-cell populations stained with V beta antibodies were in some cases flow-sorted at nearly 100% purity, including V beta1+ cells that were sequenced for TCRB.

A remark on this clone: The antigen is unknown.

Study-wide results and limits: The study found that the largest CD8+ clone exceeded 20% of CD8+ cells in about an eighth of the roughly 65 patients.

Produced via immunoSEQ multiplex PCR; TCRdb's table is partial and in-frame only. The repertoire holds more than 15,000 clones, with 70% to 80% as singletons. V lost 0 bases, J lost 9 bases, and 7 bases lay in between. The CDR3 is 12 residues long. CDR1 and CDR2 (germline): SGDLS, YYNGEE. The chain carries TRBV9 and TRBJ2-1; D is ambiguous. The sequenced sample consisted of CD8+ T cells sorted from blood. This sequence was found in a man aged 60-69 years in good health. The CDR3 coding sequence is TGTGCCAGCAGCGTAGGGCAAAGTGAGCAGTTCTTC. It is translated as CASSVGQSEQFF. Variable domain in full (rest from reference TRBV9 and TRBJ2-1): DSGVTQTPKHLITATGQRVTLRCSPRSGDLSVYWYQQSLDQGLQFLIQYYNGEERAKGNILERFSAQQFPDLHSELNLSSLELGDSALYFCASSVGQSEQFFGPGTRLTVL.